Below, 16 T cell receptor beta chains from the same sample are listed, as sequenced in a study of control samples from healthy donors and cancer patients. TCRdb keeps only in-frame clones here, not all; method: immunoSEQ multiplex PCR. The sample includes approximately 150,000 clones, 94% of them seen just once. Sequencing input: blood. The receptors were gathered from a young woman in good health.

The chain joins TRBV2 to TRBJ2-7; 10 nucleotides line up with TRBD2. Per the germline V gene, CDR1 is SNHLY and CDR2 is FYNNEI. This CDR3 contains 14 residues. V was pared by 1 base and J by 6 bases, with 3 bases of the junction left unmatched. The DNA of the CDR3 is TGTGCCAGCAGTGAAGTTCTAGCGGGAGTCGAGCAGTACTTC. The encoded protein is CASSEVLAGVEQYF.

This clone has just one count. The CDR3 DNA follows: TGTGCCAGCAGCGTAGGAGGGCAGGGAGGCACAGATACGCAGTATTTT. Amino acids: CASSVGGQGGTDTQYF. The gene calls are TRBV9 and TRBJ2-3, with D perhaps TRBD1 or TRBD2 (5 bases each). The CDR3 has 16 amino acids. Germline lookup yields CDR1 SGDLS and CDR2 YYNGEE. Trimming stripped 0 bases from V and 1 base from J, with 12 bases between.

The chain recombines TRBV6-1 with TRBJ1-3; perhaps TRBD1 as D (5 bases). V was clipped by 2 bases and J by 4 bases, with 15 bases between them. Germline lookup yields CDR1 MNHNS and CDR2 SASEGT. The CDR3 spans 16 residues. CDR3 residues: CASSENQGFFGNTIYF. The DNA for the CDR3 is TGTGCCAGCAGTGAAAACCAGGGTTTCTTCGGAAACACCATATATTTT.

This clone was counted only a few times. The gene calls are TRBV2 and TRBJ2-5; D is ambiguous. Per germline, CDR1 SNHLY and CDR2 FYNNEI. V was clipped by 3 bases and J by 1 base, with 12 bases between them. The CDR3 totals 15 residues. The CDR3 loop is CASSDLGGPQETQYF. CDR3 nucleotides: TGTGCCAGCAGTGACCTAGGTGGCCCCCAAGAGACCCAGTACTTC.

The J gene is TRBJ1-1, the V gene TRBV7-9; possible D gene TRBD1, 6 bases. V was clipped by 1 base and J by 1 base, with 10 bases between them. Germline CDR1 is SEHNR and CDR2 is FQNEAQ (reference sequence). The CDR3 is 15 residues long. This chain's CDR3 is CASSLGDIANTEAFF. The CDR3 DNA sequence: TGTGCCAGCAGCTTAGGGGACATAGCGAACACTGAAGCTTTCTTT.

This chain joins TRBV6-2 or TRBV6-3 and TRBJ1-4; 7 nucleotides align to TRBD1. The length of the CDR3 is 14 residues. Germline V gives CDR1 MNHEY, CDR2 SVGEGT. The ends lost 6 bases at V and 6 bases at J; junction bases unmatched: 7. The CDR3 nucleotides are TGTGCCAGCAGCGACCCGCAGGGGGATGAAAAACTGTTTTTT. This sequence encodes CASSDPQGDEKLFF.

The V and J genes are TRBV9 and TRBJ1-1; no firm D call. V was trimmed by 1 base and J by 0 bases, leaving 4 bases between them. Germline V gene sequence: CDR1 SGDLS, CDR2 YYNGEE. The CDR3 contains 13 residues. CDR3 protein: CASSVTLNTEAFF. The CDR3 nucleotides are TGTGCCAGCAGCGTAACCTTGAACACTGAAGCTTTCTTT.

The rearrangement joins TRBV7-2 to TRBJ2-3; 9 bases line up with TRBD1. V shed 4 bases, J shed 6 bases, and the junction held 8 bases outside the gene matches. CDR3 length: 15 amino acids. Germline CDR1 SGHTA, CDR2 FQGNSA. The CDR3 DNA follows: TGTGCCAGCAGCTCACAGGGGGCGAGGTTTGATACGCAGTATTTT. This encodes CASSSQGARFDTQYF.

This clone appeared once. The chain employs TRBV1 and TRBJ2-7; the table's D call of TRBD2 was not tested on the DNA. TRBV1 is flagged as a pseudogene. The CDR3 has 15 amino acids. The CDR3 loop reads CTSSQGTHPSYEQYF. The CDR3 DNA is TGCACCAGCAGCCAAGGGACTCACCCCTCCTACGAGCAGTACTTC.

The genes are TRBV9 and TRBJ1-1, with a tentative D call TRBD1 (6 bases). CDR1 and CDR2 from the germline V gene are SGDLS and YYNGEE. The CDR3 runs 14 residues. Between the trimmed V and J ends, which lost 4 bases and 4 bases, there was a span of 14 bases. CDR3 sequence (DNA): TGTGCCAGCAGCTCGGGGGCAACGGTCACTGAAGCTTTCTTT. This sequence encodes CASSSGATVTEAFF.

The chain combines TRBV5-6 with TRBJ2-7; D is uncertain. The V end was cut by 1 base, the J end by 9 bases, with 11 bases between. There are 12 residues in the CDR3. In germline, CDR1 is SGHDT, CDR2 YYEEEE. This CDR3 reads CASSLHGDAQYF. The CDR3 DNA sequence: TGTGCCAGCAGCTTGCACGGCGACGCGCAGTACTTC.

This chain links TRBV4-2 with TRBJ2-7, with 13 positions matching TRBD2. With V trimmed by 4 bases and J by 5 bases, 11 bases remained unmatched. Germline CDR1 reads LGHNA; CDR2 reads YNFKEQ. The CDR3 contains 17 residues. The CDR3 spells CASSPRLAGGRSNEQYF. The CDR3 bases are TGTGCCAGCAGCCCCCGACTAGCGGGAGGAAGGTCAAACGAGCAGTACTTC.

V usage is TRBV2 and J usage is TRBJ1-6, with TRBD1 matching over 10 bases. The V gene end was trimmed by 5 bases and the J gene end by 10 bases; junction bases not matched to a gene: 11. The CDR3 is made up of 16 amino acids. Germline loops: CDR1 SNHLY, CDR2 FYNNEI. The CDR3 region has the DNA TGTGCCAGCAGTAAAACCCTAGACAGGGGGCTGTCACCCCTCCACTTT. Protein product: CASSKTLDRGLSPLHF.

This sequence joins TRBV6-5 and TRBJ1-6; D gene ambiguous. In germline, CDR1 is MNHEY, CDR2 SVGAGI. This CDR3 has 14 residues. Trimming took 5 bases from V and 5 from J, leaving 10 bases between them. The CDR3 sequence: CASSTISDNSPLHF. The CDR3 DNA is TGTGCCAGCAGTACCATATCAGATAATTCACCCCTCCACTTT.

This chain connects TRBV4-1 to TRBJ1-1, with 7 positions matching TRBD1. Germline lookup yields CDR1 MGHRA and CDR2 YSYEKL. This CDR3 is 13 amino acids long. Trimming at V came to 5 bases and at J to 4 bases, leaving 4 bases not matched to a gene. The CDR3 is CASSRGQFTEAFF. CDR3 DNA: TGCGCCAGCAGCAGGGGACAGTTCACTGAAGCTTTCTTT.

The V and J genes are TRBV10-2 and TRBJ1-5, with 7 bases aligning to TRBD1. The CDR3 runs to 14 residues. Unmatched junction bases numbered 10, after V lost 8 bases and J lost 6 bases. The germline CDR1 and CDR2 sequences are WSHSY and SAAADI. The CDR3: CASLEDKGAQPQHF. The CDR3 DNA is TGCGCCAGCCTCGAAGATAAGGGGGCTCAGCCCCAGCATTTT.